Listed here is a single T cell receptor (beta chain). This sample was taken from a study of blood T cell repertoires in COVID-19. Across the whole study: Sites in the United States, Italy and Spain provided acute and convalescent COVID-19 samples. In each case, the material was cDNA or gDNA derived from T cells, B-cell-depleted T cells, or PBMCs.

Data came from immunoSEQ multiplex PCR; TCRdb stores just in-frame clones and leaves some out. Here the sample spans about 270,000 clones, roughly 90% being singletons. The CDR3 sequence is 15 residues long. With 0 bases removed from V and 4 bases from J, the gap between germline ends came to 9 bases. Germline CDR1 reads LNHNV; CDR2 reads YYDKDF (reference sequence). This sequence joins TRBV15 and TRBJ2-2; D is perhaps TRBD1 (5 bases). The receptor was derived from a man aged 40-55 years who had been exposed to COVID-19. The sequenced sample was PBMCs or T cells enriched from blood (not recorded which). This CDR3 reads CATSRERQTTGELFF. For the CDR3, the DNA is TGTGCCACCAGCAGAGAAAGACAGACCACCGGGGAGCTGTTTTTT.